This passage covers 7 T cell receptor beta chains from one sample sequenced in a study of T-cell reconstitution after alpha-beta-depleted transplantation in children (dated by TCRdb to between 2015 and 2016). Library preparation was by PCR. Sequencing instrument: Illumina HiSeq 2500. TCR libraries were prepared with molecular barcoding, using unique molecular identifiers to normalize TCRbeta repertoire quantification. The public reads were reanalyzed by TCRdb: fastp trimming at Q25, MiXCR alignment, in-frame beta chains only. Rows with one shared CDR3 protein collapse into an entry with the most common genes and DNA. In all, the sample holds just over 350,000 distinct CDR3 sequences, and 10% to 15% of those were seen once. The ten largest clones add up to about 4.5% of the sample. This sample comprised PBMCs, obtained from the stem cell graft. These receptors were obtained from a human donor who donated a stem cell graft to a child with Fanconi anemia.

V usage is TRBV5-1 and J usage is TRBJ2-1; the D gene is possibly TRBD2 (7 bases). The V gene lost 3 bases and the J gene lost 4 bases, with 17 bases spanning the gap. The length of the CDR3 is 16 residues. CDR1 and CDR2 from the germline V gene are SGHRS and YFSETQ. The CDR3 protein is CASSWGLAGAYNEQFF. CDR3 sequence (DNA): TGCGCCAGCAGCTGGGGACTCGCGGGGGCTTACAATGAGCAGTTCTTC.

This clonotype was picked up many times. The chain couples TRBV6-1 to TRBJ1-2; D gene unclear. Germline CDR1 reads MNHNS; CDR2 reads SASEGT. The CDR3 has 13 amino acids. The ends were cut back, 2 bases at V and 7 bases at J, with 11 bases in the middle. The CDR3 is CASSERRQAGYTF. CDR3 nucleotide sequence: TGTGCCAGCAGTGAACGGAGGCAGGCTGGCTACACCTTC.

This clonotype was seen repeatedly, ten times or more. This chain uses TRBV7-8 with TRBJ2-7; D gene unclear. The CDR3 length is 15 residues. Germline loops: CDR1 SGHVS, CDR2 FQNEAQ. V lost 0 bases, J lost 4 bases, and 13 bases lay in between. CDR3: CASSLAMKGKYEQYF. CDR3 in DNA: TGTGCCAGCAGCTTAGCGATGAAAGGGAAATACGAGCAGTACTTC.

This clonotype was seen more than once but under ten times. The CDR3 sequence is CASSATGTGANYGYTF. CDR3 sequence (DNA): TGCGCCAGCAGCGCGACCGGGACAGGCGCAAACTATGGCTACACCTTC. The chain combines TRBV5-1 with TRBJ1-2; 8 nucleotides align to TRBD1. The CDR3 covers 16 residues. V shed 4 bases and J 2 bases; nucleotides not matched to a gene: 10. Germline V gene data show CDR1 as SGHRS and CDR2 as YFSETQ.

This clonotype was detected many times. This chain joins TRBV5-1 and TRBJ2-3; TRBD1 agrees at 7 bases. Germline loops: CDR1 SGHRS, CDR2 YFSETQ. This CDR3 spans 14 amino acids. Trimming at V came to 2 bases and at J to 1 base, leaving 1 base not matched to a gene. The CDR3 protein is CASSFDRGTDTQYF. In DNA, the CDR3 is TGCGCCAGCAGCTTCGACAGGGGCACAGATACGCAGTATTTT.

This clonotype was counted ten times or more. The rearrangement joins TRBV12-3 or TRBV12-4 to TRBJ1-1, with D unclear. The CDR3 has 12 amino acids. The V gene lost 6 bases and the J gene lost 0 bases, with 5 bases spanning the gap. CDR3 sequence (DNA): TGTGCCAGCAGGCAAGTGAACACTGAAGCTTTCTTT. Protein sequence: CASRQVNTEAFF.

The rearrangement joins TRBV12-3 or TRBV12-4 to TRBJ1-2; D gene uncertain. This CDR3 spans 17 amino acids. V was cut by 3 bases and J by 2 bases, with 19 bases left in between. In DNA form, the CDR3 reads TGTGCCAGCAGTTTGAGGCCCCACTCGCGATTGAACTATGGCTACACCTTC. Protein: CASSLRPHSRLNYGYTF.